The 21 T cell receptor beta chains reported below all come from one sample, sequenced in a study of T cell responses to AZD1222 COVID-19 vaccine. Produced via immunoSEQ multiplex PCR; TCRdb's table is partial and in-frame only. The sample carries some 180,000 clones, 85% to 95% recorded once. The specimen comprised peripheral blood, sampled 28 days after the second AZD1222 dose. All receptors derive from an adult who received the AZD1222 COVID-19 vaccine.

The chain employs TRBV4-1 and TRBJ2-5; unclear D gene. CDR1 is MGHRA and CDR2 is YSYEKL in the germline V gene. This CDR3 is 13 amino acids long. Trimming removed 4 bases from V and 1 base from J, with 7 bases in between. The CDR3 DNA sequence: TGCGCCAGCAGCCCTAATTTCCAAGAGACCCAGTACTTC. Residues: CASSPNFQETQYF.

The chain links TRBV18 to TRBJ1-2, with 7 bases aligning to TRBD1. Germline CDR1 is KGHSH and CDR2 is LQKENI. CDR3 length equals 15 residues. V lost 3 bases and J lost 7; bases outside the gene matches: 11. Here the CDR3 DNA reads TGTGCCAGCTCACCCCGGGACAGCGAAAGGAGTGGCTACACCTTC. Its translation: CASSPRDSERSGYTF.

The chain joins TRBV6-1 to TRBJ1-1; a possible D gene is TRBD1 (6 bases). The CDR3 covers 15 residues. Germline-derived CDR1 and CDR2 are MNHNS and SASEGT. V lost 3 bases to trimming and J lost 2 bases, with 13 bases between them. The CDR3 region has the DNA TGTGCCAGCAGTGATTGGGGACACGAAAACACTGAAGCTTTCTTT. It encodes CASSDWGHENTEAFF.

The chain has TRBV28 and TRBJ2-1, with 14 bases matching TRBD2. Germline V gives CDR1 MDHEN, CDR2 SYDVKM. The CDR3 runs to 13 residues. V shed 6 bases, J shed 9 bases, and the junction held 1 base outside the gene matches. CDR3 in amino acids: CASRGTSGGEQFF. In DNA form, the CDR3 reads TGTGCCAGCAGGGGGACTAGCGGGGGTGAGCAGTTCTTC.

For the CDR3, the DNA is TGTGCCAGCACCTCCTCCTACAATGAGCAGTTCTTC. This sequence encodes CASTSSYNEQFF. The gene calls are TRBV6-5 and TRBJ2-1; D unresolved. The ends were cut back, 7 bases at V and 0 bases at J, with 4 bases in the middle. Germline V lookup: CDR1 MNHEY, CDR2 SVGAGI. This CDR3 spans 12 amino acids.

The chain recombines TRBV18 with TRBJ1-4; D remains ambiguous. The CDR3 runs 18 residues. Germline V gene data show CDR1 as KGHSH and CDR2 as LQKENI. Between the trimmed V and J ends, which lost 3 bases and 3 bases, there was a span of 20 bases. CDR3 sequence (DNA): TGTGCCAGCTCACCCGGAGGATACACACCCGGAGCTAATGAAAAACTGTTTTTT. It yields the protein CASSPGGYTPGANEKLFF.

This sequence joins TRBV6-1 and TRBJ1-6; TRBD1 matches at 9 bases. Germline CDR1 is MNHNS and CDR2 is SASEGT. CDR3 length equals 15 residues. V shed 3 bases, J shed 8 bases, and the junction held 5 bases outside the gene matches. CDR3 sequence reads: CASSEQRDRDSPLHF. The CDR3 DNA follows: TGTGCCAGCAGTGAGCAACGGGACAGGGATTCACCCCTCCACTTT.

The chain is built from TRBV2 and TRBJ2-1; D is tentatively TRBD1 or TRBD2 (5 bases each). In germline, CDR1 is SNHLY, CDR2 FYNNEI. V was trimmed by 10 bases and J by 8 bases, leaving 24 bases between them. This CDR3 contains 15 residues. Written as DNA, the CDR3 is TGTGCCACCACATTAGGGACGGGACCAGGGTATGAGCAGTTCTTC. Residues: CATTLGTGPGYEQFF. The full variable domain, rest sourced from reference TRBV2 and TRBJ2-1, is EPEVTQTPSHQVTQMGQEVILRCVPISNHLYFYWYRQILGQKVEFLVSFYNNEISEKSEIFDDQFSVERPDGSNFTLKIRSTKLEDSAMYFCATTLGTGPGYEQFFGPGTRLTVL.

The chain couples TRBV3-1 (or the pseudogene TRBV3-2) to TRBJ1-2, with no clear D. Germline CDR1 is LGHDT and CDR2 is YNNKEL (reference sequence). Trimming stripped 1 base from V and 0 bases from J, with 24 bases between. CDR3 size: 20 residues. The CDR3 nucleotides are TGTGCCAGCAGCCAAGTTCGAAGACGGCTACGCCCTTCTGCTAACTATGGCTACACCTTC. Translation gives CASSQVRRRLRPSANYGYTF.

The rearrangement links TRBV5-8 to TRBJ1-1, with D perhaps matching TRBD1 (5 bases). The V gene lost 0 bases and the J gene lost 5 bases, with 8 bases spanning the gap. The CDR3 covers 13 residues. Germline CDR1 and CDR2: SGHTS and YDEGEE. The DNA for the CDR3 is TGTGCCAGCAGCTTGGACAGGACGACTGAAGCTTTCTTT. Translating gives CASSLDRTTEAFF. Drawing the rest from reference TRBV5-8 and TRBJ1-1, the complete variable domain is EAGVTQSPTHLIKTRGQQATLRCSPISGHTSVYWYQQALGLGLQFLLWYDEGEERNRGNFPPRFSGRQFPNYSSELNVNALELEDSALYLCASSLDRTTEAFFGQGTRLTVV.

This rearrangement joins TRBV7-8 to TRBJ2-7; the D gene is possibly TRBD2 (5 bases). V shed 3 bases and J shed 3 bases, with 18 bases lying between them. This CDR3 contains 16 residues. CDR1 SGHVS and CDR2 FQNEAQ come from the germline V gene. CDR3 sequence (DNA): TGTGCCAGCAGCTTGACTAACCCCTTACTCCTCTACGAGCAGTACTTC. Its translation: CASSLTNPLLLYEQYF.

The chain employs TRBV29-1 and TRBJ1-2, with TRBD1 matching over 7 bases. This CDR3 is 13 amino acids long. The V gene end was trimmed by 6 bases and the J gene end by 6 bases; junction bases not matched to a gene: 10. Germline loops: CDR1 SQVTM, CDR2 ANQGSEA. The CDR3 sequence is CSVDKNQGDGYTF. The CDR3 coding sequence is TGCAGCGTAGATAAGAATCAGGGGGATGGCTACACCTTC.

The chain links TRBV6-5 to TRBJ2-1, with TRBD1 identical over 10 bases. The J segment lost 2 bases and the V segment lost 7 bases, leaving 2 bases of the junction unmatched. Germline V gives CDR1 MNHEY, CDR2 SVGAGI. The CDR3 is 14 amino acids. CDR3 sequence: CASNGQGAYNEQFF. CDR3 nucleotide sequence: TGTGCCAGCAACGGACAGGGGGCCTACAATGAGCAGTTCTTC.

This clone was counted ten times or more. V usage is TRBV7-2 and J usage is TRBJ1-2; unclear D gene. Trimming cost V 2 bases and J 6 bases, with 10 bases left between them. This CDR3 spans 13 amino acids. Looked up from germline, CDR1 is SGHTA and CDR2 is FQGNSA. The CDR3 reads CASSLTRQNGYTF. The CDR3, as DNA: TGTGCCAGCAGCTTAACGAGACAAAATGGCTACACCTTC.

The rearrangement links TRBV28 to TRBJ2-7, with 8 bases identical to TRBD2. The germline V gene encodes CDR1 MDHEN and CDR2 SYDVKM. This CDR3 is 12 amino acids long. V shed 7 bases, J shed 7 bases, and the junction held 6 bases outside the gene matches. This CDR3 reads CASTGGETEQYF. DNA of the CDR3: TGTGCCAGCACGGGGGGGGAGACTGAGCAGTACTTC.

This chain joins TRBV6-2 or TRBV6-3 and TRBJ2-7; D call uncertain. This CDR3 spans 15 amino acids. Per the germline V gene, CDR1 is MNHEY and CDR2 is SVGEGT. The V end lost 2 bases, the J end lost 0 bases, and 11 bases lay between the germline ends. CDR3 coding DNA: TGTGCCAGCAGTTACCCTTTCGGCGGCTCCTACGAGCAGTACTTC. This translates into CASSYPFGGSYEQYF.

The rearrangement links TRBV30 to TRBJ1-4; 11 bases match TRBD1. The CDR3 has 17 residues. Germline V gene lookup returns CDR1 GTSNPN and CDR2 SVGIG (reference sequence). V trimming: 0 bases; J trimming: 4 bases; junction bases outside the gene matches: 7. CDR3 in amino acids: CAWSVAWTGGSNEKLFF. As DNA, the CDR3 is TGTGCCTGGAGTGTTGCTTGGACAGGGGGCAGTAATGAAAAACTGTTTTTT.

The chain couples TRBV11-1 to TRBJ1-1; the D gene is possibly TRBD1 (5 bases). Germline loops: CDR1 SGHAT, CDR2 FQDESV (reference sequence). The V and J ends lost 1 base and 4 bases respectively, with 7 bases between them. The CDR3 has 13 residues. The DNA of the CDR3 is TGTGCCAGCAGCTTAGATGGGACCACTGAAGCTTTCTTT. Translation gives CASSLDGTTEAFF.

This sequence joins TRBV6-5 and TRBJ2-7; D call uncertain. Between the trimmed V and J ends, which lost 9 bases and 1 base, there was a span of 13 bases. This CDR3 is built from 13 residues. The germline CDR1 and CDR2 sequences are MNHEY and SVGAGI. CDR3 coding DNA: TGTGCCAGTGCTCGGGCCCAATCCTACGAGCAGTACTTC. Its protein is CASARAQSYEQYF.

The chain employs TRBV6-2 or TRBV6-3 and TRBJ1-1; tentative D call: TRBD1 (5 bases). Per the germline V gene, CDR1 is MNHEY and CDR2 is SVGEGT. The CDR3 spans 18 residues. The V end lost 0 bases, the J end lost 4 bases, and 21 bases lay between the germline ends. CDR3 nucleotides: TGTGCCAGCAGTTACTCGACGGGGGATTGGCAGAAAGGCACTGAAGCTTTCTTT. Its translation is CASSYSTGDWQKGTEAFF.

The chain couples TRBV27 to TRBJ1-2, with no clear D. Trimming shortened V by 6 bases and J by 0 bases, and 17 bases separated the two germline ends. The CDR3 loop spans 16 amino acids. Germline V CDR1 and CDR2: MNHEY, SMNVEV (reference sequence). CDR3 bases: TGTGCCAGCAGCCTTACGGGCGGAATTACTAACTATGGCTACACCTTC. Its translation: CASSLTGGITNYGYTF.